This T cell receptor (beta chain) was sequenced for a study of vaccination effects on CD4 cells after COVID-19. Study-wide findings and caveats: Marked clonal contraction was seen in infection- and vaccine-induced clones late after vaccination. Only 1 of 255 vaccine-induced clones from healthy vaccinees cross-reacted with common cold coronaviruses.

This clone has only a few counts. Its antigen is not known. Sequencing followed a ViraFEST assay step that expanded antigen-specific CD4+ T cells with viral peptide pools. Between days 9 and 11 of culture, CD4+ T cells were separated out. Absence of prior SARS-CoV-2 infection characterized the vaccine recipients, who showed negative nucleocapsid antibodies. CDR1 and CDR2 from the germline V gene are LGHDT and YNNKEL (reference sequence). There are 19 residues in the CDR3. Trimming took off 3 bases at V and 0 bases at J, with 23 bases between the two ends. Method: immunoSEQ multiplex PCR; TCRdb's copy keeps in-frame clones and lacks some. Among tens of thousands of clones listed, about 70% were seen once.

This sample comprised CD4+ T cells from PBMCs cultured with HCoV-229E spike peptides, obtained before COVID-19 vaccination. This chain joins TRBV3-1 (or the pseudogene TRBV3-2) and TRBJ1-2, with D perhaps matching TRBD1 (6 bases). This clonotype was sampled from a human donor who received a COVID-19 vaccine. The CDR3 here is CASSHSTFRDIPSNYGYTF. CDR3 nucleotide sequence: TGTGCCAGCAGCCACTCGACCTTCCGGGACATTCCTTCTAACTATGGCTACACCTTC.